The TCR beta chain under discussion was sequenced for a study of T cell responses to AZD1222 COVID-19 vaccine. Some clones are missing from TCRdb's copy, which holds only in-frame ones; the method was immunoSEQ multiplex PCR. The data contain 140,000 or so clones, 93% of them singletons. Per the germline V gene, CDR1 is MDHEN and CDR2 is SYDVKM. J gave up 6 bases and V 6 bases, and 7 bases lay outside the gene matches. The CDR3 length is 15 residues. The clonotype comes from an adult who had recovered from COVID-19. The sequencing used peripheral blood, collected after recovery from COVID-19. The rearrangement links TRBV28 to TRBJ2-1; 11 bases are shared with TRBD2. The CDR3 here is CASSRLAGRGNEQFF. Here the CDR3 DNA reads TGTGCCAGCAGCCGACTAGCGGGAAGGGGCAATGAGCAGTTCTTC.